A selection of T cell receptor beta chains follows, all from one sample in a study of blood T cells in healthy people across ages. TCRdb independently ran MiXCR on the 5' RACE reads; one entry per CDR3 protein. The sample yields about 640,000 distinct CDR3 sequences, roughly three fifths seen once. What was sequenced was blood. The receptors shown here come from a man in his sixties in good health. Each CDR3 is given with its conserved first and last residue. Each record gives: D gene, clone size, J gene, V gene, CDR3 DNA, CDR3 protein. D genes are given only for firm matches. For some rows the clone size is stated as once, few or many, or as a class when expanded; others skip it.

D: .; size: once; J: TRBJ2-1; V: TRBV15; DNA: .; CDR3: CATSVARGSYNERFF
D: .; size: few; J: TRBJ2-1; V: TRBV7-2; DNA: TGTGCCAGCAGCTTTTCCCCACAGGGCCCTAAGTTCTTC; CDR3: CASSFSPQGPKFF
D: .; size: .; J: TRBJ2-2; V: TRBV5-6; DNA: TGTGCCAGCAGCTTGGGAGCTGCCACCGGGGAGCTGTTTTTT; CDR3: CASSLGAATGELFF
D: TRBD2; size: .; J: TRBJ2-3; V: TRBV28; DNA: TGTGCCAGCAGTCCTTTCTTGACTAGCGGGGGGGAGACGCAGTATTTT; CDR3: CASSPFLTSGGETQYF
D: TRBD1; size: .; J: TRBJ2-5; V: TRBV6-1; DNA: TGTGCCAGCAGATCAGGACAGGGGGCGAGGGAGACCCAGTACTTC; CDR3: CASRSGQGARETQYF
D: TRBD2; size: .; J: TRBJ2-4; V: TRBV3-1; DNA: TGTGCCAGCAGCCCGACGCGGGAGCAGTACTTC; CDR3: CASSPTREQYF
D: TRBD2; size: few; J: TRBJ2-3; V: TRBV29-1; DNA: TGCAGCGTTGAGGCGGGGGGGTCGGATACGCAGTATTTT; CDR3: CSVEAGGSDTQYF
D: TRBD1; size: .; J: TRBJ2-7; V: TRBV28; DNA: TGTGCCAGCAGTTTCCCCGGGACAGGCTACGAGCAGTACTTC; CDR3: CASSFPGTGYEQYF
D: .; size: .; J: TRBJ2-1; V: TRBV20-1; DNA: TGCAGTGCTAGGGTTGGCGCCCCAAGAAATGAGCAGTTCTTC; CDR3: CSARVGAPRNEQFF
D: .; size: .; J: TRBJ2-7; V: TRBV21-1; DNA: TGTGCCAGCCGGGACAGGGCCACCTACGAGCAGTACTTC; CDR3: CASRDRATYEQYF
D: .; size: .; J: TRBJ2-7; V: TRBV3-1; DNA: TGTGCCAGCAGCCAAGATGGGCGGGGTTCCTCCTACGAGCAGTACTTC; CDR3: CASSQDGRGSSYEQYF
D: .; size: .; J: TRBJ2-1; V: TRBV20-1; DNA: TGCAGTGCTAGTAGCCGATACGGCTGGGGTGAGCAGTTCTTC; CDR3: CSASSRYGWGEQFF
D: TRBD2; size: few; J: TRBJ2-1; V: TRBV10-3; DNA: TGTGCCATCAGTGTGGTGGTTGCGGGGGGTCGCAATGAGCAGTTCTTC; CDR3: CAISVVVAGGRNEQFF
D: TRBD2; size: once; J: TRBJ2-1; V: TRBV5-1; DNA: TGCGCCAGCAGCTGGGTGACTAGCGGGGGAAATGAGCAGTTCTTC; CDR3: CASSWVTSGGNEQFF
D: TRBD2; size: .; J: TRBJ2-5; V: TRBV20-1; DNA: TGCAGTGCTAGAGATCCCGGGGCTAGCGGGGGACCCTGGGAGACCCAGTACTTC; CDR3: CSARDPGASGGPWETQYF
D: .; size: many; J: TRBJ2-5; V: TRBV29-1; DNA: TGCAGCGCGAGTCAGGGGCTCCAAGAGACCCAGTACTTC; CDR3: CSASQGLQETQYF
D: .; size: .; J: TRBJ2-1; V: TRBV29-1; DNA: TGCAGCGTTGTCGGCGGAAGCTCCTACAATGAGCAGTTCTTC; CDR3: CSVVGGSSYNEQFF
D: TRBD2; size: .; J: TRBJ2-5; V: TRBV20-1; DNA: TGCAGTGCTCCCACTAGCGGGGGGGCCTCTGAGCAGTACTTC; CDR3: CSAPTSGGASEQYF
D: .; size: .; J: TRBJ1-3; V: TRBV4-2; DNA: TGTGCCAGCAGCCAAGAAGGAGGGGTCGGAAACACCATATATTTT; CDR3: CASSQEGGVGNTIYF
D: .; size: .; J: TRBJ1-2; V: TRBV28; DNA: TGTGCCAGCAGTCCCCCAGGACGGTATGGCTACACCTTC; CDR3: CASSPPGRYGYTF
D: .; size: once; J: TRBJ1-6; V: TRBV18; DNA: TGTGCCAGCTCACCAACGCAGAGCTCCTATAATTCACCCCTCCACTTT; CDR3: CASSPTQSSYNSPLHF
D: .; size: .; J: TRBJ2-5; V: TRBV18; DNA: TGTGCCAGCTCAGAAGTTATGTCGGGGGGCTGGCAAGAGACCCAGTACTTC; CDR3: CASSEVMSGGWQETQYF
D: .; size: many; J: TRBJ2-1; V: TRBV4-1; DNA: TGTGCCAGCAGCCCGGGGGATGAGCAGTTCTTC; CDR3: CASSPGDEQFF
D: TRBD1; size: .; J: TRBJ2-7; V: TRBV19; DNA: TGTGCCAGTAGTATCTCCCCCGGACAGGCCTACGAGCAGTACTTC; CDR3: CASSISPGQAYEQYF
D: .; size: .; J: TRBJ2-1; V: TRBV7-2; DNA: TGTGCCAGCAGCCTACAGCTAGCCGTAGGGAATGAGCAGTTCTTC; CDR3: CASSLQLAVGNEQFF
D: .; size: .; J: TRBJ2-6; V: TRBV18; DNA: TGTGCCAGCTCACCACAGGCCGGGGCCAACGTCCTGACTTTC; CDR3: CASSPQAGANVLTF
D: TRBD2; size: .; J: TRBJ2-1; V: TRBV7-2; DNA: TGTGCCAGCAGGAGAAGGAGCGGGGGCGGGAATGAGCAGTTCTTC; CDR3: CASRRRSGGGNEQFF
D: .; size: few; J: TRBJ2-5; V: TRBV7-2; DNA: TGTGCCAGCAGCTTATCTCCAGCTGTAGAGACCCAGTACTTC; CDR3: CASSLSPAVETQYF
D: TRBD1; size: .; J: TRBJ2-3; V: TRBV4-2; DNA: TGTGCCAGCAGCCAAGGGACAGGCAGGGATTTAGATACGCAGTATTTT; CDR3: CASSQGTGRDLDTQYF
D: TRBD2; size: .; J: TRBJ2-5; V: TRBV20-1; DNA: TGCAGTGCTACAGGTAGCGGGGGAGAGACCCAGTACTTC; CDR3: CSATGSGGETQYF
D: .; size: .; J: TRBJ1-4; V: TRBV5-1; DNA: TGCGCCAGCAGTTCGGACAGTAGGGATGAAAAACTGTTTTTT; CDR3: CASSSDSRDEKLFF
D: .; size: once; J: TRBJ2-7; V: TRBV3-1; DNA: TGTGCCAGCAGCAGCGGGTTTCAGAGCGAGCAGTACTTC; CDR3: CASSSGFQSEQYF
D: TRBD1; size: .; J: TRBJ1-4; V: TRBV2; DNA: TGTGCCAGCAGGCGCGGGACAGGGGGCGATGAAAAACTGTTTTTT; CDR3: CASRRGTGGDEKLFF
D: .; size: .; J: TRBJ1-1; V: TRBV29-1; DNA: TGCAGCGTTCCAGGGGCCACTGAAGCTTTCTTT; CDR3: CSVPGATEAFF
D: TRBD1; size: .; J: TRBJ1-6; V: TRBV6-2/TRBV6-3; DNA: TGTGCCAGCAGGAGGGACAGGGCAAATTCACCCCTCCACTTT; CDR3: CASRRDRANSPLHF
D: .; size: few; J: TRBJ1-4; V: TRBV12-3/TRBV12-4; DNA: TGTGCCAGCTCTGGGGGTACAAATGAAAAACTGTTTTTT; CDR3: CASSGGTNEKLFF
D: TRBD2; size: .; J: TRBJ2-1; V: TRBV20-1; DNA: TGCAGTGCTAGAGATTTAGCGGGGGGACCCGGGGGGCAGTTCTTC; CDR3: CSARDLAGGPGGQFF
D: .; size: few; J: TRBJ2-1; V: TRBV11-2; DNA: TGTGCCAGCAGCTTGTCGATCGTTTTGAGGGCGAGTGAGCAGTTCTTC; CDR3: CASSLSIVLRASEQFF
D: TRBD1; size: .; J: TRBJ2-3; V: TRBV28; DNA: TGTGCCAGCAGCCCGGGACAGGAACACACAAATACGCAGTATTTT; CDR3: CASSPGQEHTNTQYF
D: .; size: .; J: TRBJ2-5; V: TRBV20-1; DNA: TGCAGTGCTAGTGAGTCGGACCAAGAGACCCAGTACTTC; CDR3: CSASESDQETQYF